This TCR beta chain was sequenced in a study of blood T cells in healthy people across ages. This clonotype appeared a few times. This CDR3 is built from 12 residues. Between the trimmed V and J ends, which lost 6 bases and 14 bases, there was a span of 22 bases. Germline-derived CDR1 and CDR2 are DFQATT and SNEGSKA (reference sequence). Primers used in a second PCR of about 6 to 11 cycles were a sample-barcoded 5' primer and a J-beta primer mix. Unique molecular identifiers of 12 random nucleotides labeled each cDNA. TCRdb reprocessed the 5' RACE reads with MiXCR, giving one entry per CDR3 protein. The sample gives roughly 800,000 distinct CDR3 sequences, roughly 25% of which show up once; roughly 3.8% is in the top ten. These same records also appear under a second study, on T cells of mothers and their children. This second report adds: Persistent microchimeric T cell clones were not found at ~100 per million sensitivity.

Sequenced input: blood. This rearrangement joins TRBV20-1 to TRBJ2-5; D is perhaps TRBD1 (6 bases). This sequence originates from a boy aged 5 to 17 in good health. CDR3 sequence reads: CSASRGLGEQYF. The CDR3 DNA follows: TGCAGTGCCTCCAGGGGTTTGGGCGAGCAATACTTC.